This entry concerns a single TCR beta chain. The antigen is not known. 5'RACE template switching added a universal primer site and UMIs to TCR cDNA. A single record per CDR3 protein comes from TCRdb applying MiXCR to the 5' RACE reads. The sample gives fewer than 450,000 distinct CDR3 sequences, less than 9.5% of which show up once; around 17% is in the top ten. V was pared by 6 bases and J by 2 bases, with 8 bases between. CDR3 length: 13 amino acids. The data stem from a study of T cells after yellow fever vaccination. Broader study findings: After the booster, roughly 96% of CD4 and about 90% of CD8 primary-response clones were re-detected. Contaminating bulk clonotypes could be abundant in FACS-sorted repertoires. A weaker but faster secondary response was observed, peaking on day 5 versus 15.

The source of this sequence is a man aged 18 to 30 who received the YFV17D yellow fever vaccine. The input for sequencing was PBMCs, taken more than 35 days after the first yellow fever vaccination. The chain employs TRBV12-3 or TRBV12-4 and TRBJ1-5; D is undetermined. This chain's CDR3 is CASSEIRNQPQHF. CDR3 nucleotides: TGTGCCAGCAGCGAGATTCGCAATCAGCCCCAGCATTTT.